The 10 T cell receptor beta chains reported below all come from one sample, sequenced in a study of shared clonotypes between healthy human individuals. Naive CD8 isolation took CD45RO-negative cells positively selected for CCR7 and excluded terminally differentiated effector memory CD45RA+ cells. The repertoire was sequenced with immunoSEQ multiplex PCR; TCRdb's copy has only in-frame clones and lacks some. The top ten hold around 1.7% of the sample, which has millions of clones, about 93% seen once. The material sequenced was naive CD8+ T cells from PBMCs. The receptor source for this set is a man aged 18 to 30 in good health. Some clones in this sample may be carry-over from other donors' samples.

V gene TRBV29-1 combines with J gene TRBJ2-5, with D tentatively TRBD2 (6 bases). V shed 7 bases and J shed 5 bases, with 23 bases lying between them. The CDR3 extends over 15 amino acids. In germline, CDR1 is SQVTM, CDR2 ANQGSEA. The CDR3 nucleotides read TGCAGCGCACTATTGCCGGGACCTAGCGTCGAGACCCAGTACTTC. This sequence encodes CSALLPGPSVETQYF.

The CDR3 here is CASSLSASGSSDEQFF. CDR3 bases: TGTGCCAGCAGTTTATCGGCTAGCGGGAGTTCAGATGAGCAGTTCTTC. The chain links TRBV27 to TRBJ2-1, with 10 bases matching TRBD2. Losses at the gene ends were 0 bases for V and 8 bases for J; bases not matched to a gene: 7. The length of the CDR3 is 16 residues. Germline lookup yields CDR1 MNHEY and CDR2 SMNVEV (reference sequence).

The rearrangement joins TRBV11-2 to TRBJ2-1; D remains ambiguous. CDR3 size: 15 residues. Germline V gives CDR1 SGHAT, CDR2 FQNNGV. The V end lost 5 bases, the J end lost 7 bases, and 18 bases lay between the germline ends. CDR3 region: CASSTSRLGWNEQFF. The DNA for the CDR3 is TGTGCCAGCAGCACGAGCAGGTTGGGGTGGAATGAGCAGTTCTTC.

As for this clone: The sample holds other DNA sequences that translate to the same CDR3. The genes are TRBV4-1 and TRBJ1-4; 9 bases are a match to TRBD1. Germline V CDR1 and CDR2: MGHRA, YSYEKL. Germline trimming cut 3 bases from V and 6 bases from J; bases unmatched to any gene: 5. There are 15 residues in the CDR3. The CDR3 sequence is CASSQPGQGDEKLFF. The DNA for the CDR3 is TGCGCCAGCAGCCAGCCGGGACAGGGAGATGAAAAACTGTTTTTT.

A few counts support this clone. The V gene is TRBV6-5, the J gene TRBJ1-5; 8 nucleotides agree with TRBD1. Germline V gene sequence: CDR1 MNHEY, CDR2 SVGAGI. J lost 6 bases, V lost 8 bases, and 6 bases had no gene match. The CDR3 consists of 13 residues. CDR3 sequence reads: CASGQGRFQPQHF. CDR3 nucleotides: TGTGCCAGCGGACAGGGCCGGTTTCAGCCCCAGCATTTT.

The chain carries TRBV7-2 and TRBJ1-1; D is perhaps TRBD1 (6 bases). The CDR3 runs 13 residues. V lost 0 bases, J lost 11 bases, and 13 bases lay in between. Germline CDR1 reads SGHTA; CDR2 reads FQGNSA. The CDR3 protein is CASSLATGRGAFF. The CDR3 nucleotides read TGTGCCAGCAGCTTAGCGACAGGACGGGGGGCTTTCTTT.

The genes are TRBV10-3 and TRBJ2-3; 7 nucleotides align to TRBD2. This CDR3 has 15 residues. With 3 bases clipped from V and 0 bases from J, the junction kept 3 bases outside the gene matches. CDR1 is ENHRY and CDR2 is SYGVKD in the germline V gene. This CDR3 reads CAISEAAGSTDTQYF. As DNA, the CDR3 is TGTGCCATCAGTGAAGCAGCGGGAAGCACAGATACGCAGTATTTT.

This clone has more than one count but fewer than ten. This chain connects TRBV15 to TRBJ1-5; 11 bases align to TRBD1. The trim removed 8 bases at V and 6 bases at J, leaving 6 bases unmatched. The CDR3 is 14 residues long. Germline CDR1 and CDR2: LNHNV and YYDKDF (reference sequence). Written as DNA, the CDR3 is TGTGCCACCGGGGACAGGGGGGCCTCTCAGCCCCAGCATTTT. This codes for CATGDRGASQPQHF.

The chain combines TRBV29-1 with TRBJ1-4; weak D call: TRBD1 (5 bases). Germline loops: CDR1 SQVTM, CDR2 ANQGSEA. The CDR3 spans 13 residues. Trimming shortened V by 3 bases and J by 1 base, and 6 bases separated the two germline ends. Written as DNA, the CDR3 is TGCAGCGTTGAGGGGGAAACTAATGAAAAACTGTTTTTT. Translated, it gives CSVEGETNEKLFF.

This clone has a handful of counts. V usage is TRBV19 and J usage is TRBJ1-4; D remains ambiguous. This CDR3 is 15 amino acids long. V was shortened by 5 bases and J by 7 bases, with 17 bases between the two germline ends. CDR1 LNHDA and CDR2 SQIVND come from the germline V gene (reference sequence). For the CDR3, the DNA is TGTGCCAGTAGTCGCCTAGGAGAAGATGGTGAAAAACTGTTTTTT. Translation: CASSRLGEDGEKLFF.